One and the same sample provided the 24 T cell receptor beta chains below, sequenced in a study of blood T cells in healthy people across ages. Using a J-beta primer mix together with a sample-barcoded 5' primer, a second PCR was run for roughly 6 to 12 cycles. One entry per CDR3 protein, called by TCRdb with MiXCR from the 5' RACE reads. The sample holds around 800,000 distinct CDR3 sequences, roughly 53% seen once. The sequenced sample was blood. The source is a man of 80 years or more in good health.

The chain carries TRBV12-3 or TRBV12-4 and TRBJ1-1; D gene ambiguous. The CDR3 is made up of 13 amino acids. Trimming stripped 6 bases from V and 3 bases from J, with 11 bases between. The CDR3 loop reads CASSSILDTEAFF. The CDR3 bases are TGTGCCAGCAGCTCGATATTGGACACTGAAGCTTTCTTT.

This chain connects TRBV28 to TRBJ2-7, with 8 bases matching TRBD1. After removal of 5 bases from V and 6 bases from J, the junction contained 12 bases not matched to a gene. The CDR3 length is 15 residues. Germline V CDR1 and CDR2: MDHEN, SYDVKM. The CDR3 nucleotides are TGTGCCAGCAGTGCTGAGTGGCAGGGGGCGGTCGAGCAGTACTTC. Its protein is CASSAEWQGAVEQYF.

This clonotype turned up a few times. J is TRBJ2-7 and V is TRBV6-5; 7 bases are shared with TRBD2. Germline values: CDR1 MNHEY, CDR2 SVGAGI. V was clipped by 5 bases and J by 4 bases; unmatched bases: 11. The CDR3 is 15 amino acids. The chain's CDR3 is CASSQPTGGRYEQYF. DNA of the CDR3: TGTGCCAGCAGTCAACCCACGGGAGGTCGGTACGAGCAGTACTTC.

This sequence joins TRBV10-3 and TRBJ2-7; 9 nucleotides align to TRBD2. The CDR3 has 14 amino acids. Trimming removed 5 bases from V and 2 bases from J; junction bases left unmatched: 4. CDR1 and CDR2 (germline): ENHRY, SYGVKD. CDR3 nucleotide sequence: TGTGCCATCAGTCCGACTAGCGGCACCTACGAGCAGTACTTC. Amino acid sequence: CAISPTSGTYEQYF.

V gene TRBV29-1 combines with J gene TRBJ1-1; D is uncertain. The CDR3 sequence is 12 residues long. With 4 bases removed from V and 1 base from J, the gap between germline ends came to 7 bases. The germline gives CDR1 SQVTM, CDR2 ANQGSEA. The CDR3 spells CSVGHKNTEAFF. CDR3 nucleotides: TGCAGCGTTGGACACAAGAACACTGAAGCTTTCTTT. Full variable domain (rest looked up from reference TRBV29-1 and TRBJ1-1): SAVISQKPSRDICQRGTSLTIQCQVDSQVTMMFWYRQQPGQSLTLIATANQGSEATYESGFVIDKFPISRPNLTFSTLTVSNMSPEDSSIYLCSVGHKNTEAFFGQGTRLTVV.

The chain has TRBV24-1 and TRBJ2-7, with a weak D call TRBD1 (6 bases). Trimming pared 3 bases from V and 0 bases from J, leaving 11 bases between. CDR3 size: 15 residues. In germline, CDR1 is KGHDR, CDR2 SFDVKD. In DNA, the CDR3 is TGTGCCACCAGTGATCCTAAGACAGGCTCCTACGAGCAGTACTTC. Its protein product is CATSDPKTGSYEQYF.

V gene TRBV27 combines with J gene TRBJ2-7; D remains ambiguous. The CDR3 runs 14 residues. Germline CDR1 is MNHEY and CDR2 is SMNVEV (reference sequence). Deletions cut 3 bases from V and 1 base from J, with 10 bases between. In DNA form, the CDR3 reads TGTGCCAGCAGTTTCCGATCTTATTCCTACGAGCAGTACTTC. Protein product: CASSFRSYSYEQYF.

This sequence joins TRBV12-3 or TRBV12-4 and TRBJ2-1; 9 nucleotides align to TRBD1. J was trimmed by 5 bases and V by 2 bases; bases with no gene match: 4. The CDR3 length is 15 residues. The CDR3 DNA is TGTGCCAGCAGTTTATACAGGACAGGGGACAATGAGCAGTTCTTC. Its translation: CASSLYRTGDNEQFF.

The chain combines TRBV28 with TRBJ1-5; the D is unclear. The CDR3 runs to 13 residues. V was trimmed by 6 bases and J by 7 bases, leaving 13 bases between them. Germline V gene data show CDR1 as MDHEN and CDR2 as SYDVKM. For the CDR3, the DNA is TGTGCCAGCAGAGGAACGCAGCAACAGCCCCAGCATTTT. Translating it yields CASRGTQQQPQHF.

This clonotype was seen only a few times. The chain combines TRBV4-1 with TRBJ2-1; TRBD2 matches at 13 bases. This CDR3 has 18 residues. Per the germline V gene, CDR1 is MGHRA and CDR2 is YSYEKL. The trim removed 11 bases at V and 1 base at J, leaving 14 bases unmatched. The CDR3 here is CAPTTGTSGMGSYNEQFF. The CDR3 DNA reads TGCGCCCCAACCACCGGGACTAGCGGGATGGGGTCCTACAATGAGCAGTTCTTC.

Points on this clonotype: One end of the junction varies from germline; a read error may be responsible. This rearrangement joins TRBV12-3 or TRBV12-4 to TRBJ2-3; the D gene could be TRBD1 or TRBD2 (5 bases each). The CDR3 sequence is 19 residues long. CDR3 residues: CACSPIQGWGSSSTDTQYF. CDR3 sequence (DNA): TGTGCCTGCAGTCCCATTCAAGGTTGGGGGAGTAGTAGCACAGATACGCAGTATTTT.

This sequence joins TRBV10-3 and TRBJ1-4; no reliable D call. V was trimmed by 4 bases and J by 7 bases, leaving 13 bases between them. CDR3 size: 14 residues. Germline lookup yields CDR1 ENHRY and CDR2 SYGVKD. The CDR3 nucleotides read TGTGCCATCAGTGGGACTCCACGGGGTGAAAAACTGTTTTTT. As protein: CAISGTPRGEKLFF.

A few counts support this clonotype. The chain uses TRBV5-1 and TRBJ2-7, with D perhaps matching TRBD2 (5 bases). Between the trimmed V and J ends, which lost 5 bases and 0 bases, there was a span of 12 bases. CDR1 is SGHRS and CDR2 is YFSETQ in the germline V gene. This CDR3 is built from 14 residues. CDR3 region: CASRRTGISYEQYF. CDR3 nucleotides: TGCGCCAGCAGAAGGACGGGAATCTCCTACGAGCAGTACTTC.

Comments on this clonotype: A much larger clone sits a single nucleotide away, making a read error possible. The V and J genes are TRBV29-1 and TRBJ2-5; no definite D call. The end of the DNA fits TRBJ2-7 better, so the J call may be wrong. CDR3 size: 11 residues. CDR1 SQVTM and CDR2 ANQGSEA come from the germline V gene. CDR3 protein: CSVMGIYEQYF. DNA for the CDR3: TGCAGCGTTATGGGGATCTACGAGCAGTACTTC.

J is TRBJ2-6 and V is TRBV27; 10 bases are a match to TRBD1. CDR1 is MNHEY, CDR2 SMNVEV, per germline (reference sequence). The CDR3 sequence is 19 residues long. Trimming cost V 5 bases and J 0 bases; bases outside gene matches: 10. The chain's CDR3 is CASSPTLGQGYSGANVLTF. CDR3 nucleotide sequence: TGTGCCAGCAGTCCGACTTTGGGACAGGGGTACTCTGGGGCCAACGTCCTGACTTTC.

This clonotype is a singleton in its sample. The chain uses TRBV7-2 and TRBJ2-4; 7 bases agree with TRBD2. The germline V gene has CDR1 SGHTA and CDR2 FQGNSA. V lost 3 bases to trimming and J lost 0 bases; unmatched junction nucleotides: 2. The CDR3 runs 15 residues. This CDR3 is CASSFSSGAKNIQYF. Here the CDR3 DNA reads TGTGCCAGCAGCTTTTCTAGCGGAGCCAAAAACATTCAGTACTTC.

This sequence joins TRBV7-9 and TRBJ2-5, with D perhaps being TRBD1 or TRBD2 (6 bases each). Trimming pared 6 bases from V and 11 bases from J, leaving 22 bases between. The length of the CDR3 is 14 residues. Germline V lookup: CDR1 SEHNR, CDR2 FQNEAQ (reference sequence). CDR3 sequence: CASRVGGSGWEQYF. CDR3 bases: TGTGCCAGCAGAGTAGGGGGGTCCGGATGGGAGCAGTACTTC.

The V gene is TRBV20-1, the J gene TRBJ2-7, with D maybe TRBD2 (5 bases). V was trimmed by 6 bases and J by 1 base, leaving 19 bases between them. The germline CDR1 and CDR2 sequences are DFQATT and SNEGSKA (reference sequence). This CDR3 has 15 amino acids. The CDR3 sequence is CSARRAGLRSYEQYF. The CDR3 DNA follows: TGCAGTGCGAGGCGCGCGGGCCTACGATCCTACGAGCAGTACTTC.

This chain connects TRBV5-1 to TRBJ2-5; TRBD1 agrees at 9 bases. Trimming at V came to 3 bases and at J to 5 bases, leaving 14 bases not matched to a gene. This CDR3 spans 17 amino acids. Looked up from germline, CDR1 is SGHRS and CDR2 is YFSETQ. The CDR3 DNA follows: TGCGCCAGCAGCTGGAGTAGTATCGGGACAGGGAGGGAGACCCAGTACTTC. It translates to CASSWSSIGTGRETQYF. The full variable domain, rest sourced from reference TRBV5-1 and TRBJ2-5, is KAGVTQTPRYLIKTRGQQVTLSCSPISGHRSVSWYQQTPGQGLQFLFEYFSETQRNKGNFPGRFSGRQFSNSRSEMNVSTLELGDSALYLCASSWSSIGTGRETQYFGPGTRLLVL.

CDR3 amino acids: CAISDGRGVGETQYF. For the CDR3, the DNA is TGTGCCATCAGTGATGGCCGGGGGGTTGGGGAGACCCAGTACTTC. This sequence joins TRBV10-3 and TRBJ2-5; TRBD2 matches 7 bases. This CDR3 has 15 residues. In germline, CDR1 is ENHRY, CDR2 SYGVKD. Trimming at V came to 3 bases and at J to 5 bases, leaving 9 bases not matched to a gene.

The chain is built from TRBV5-4 and TRBJ1-2; tentative D call: TRBD1 (5 bases). This CDR3 is 14 amino acids long. The V gene lost 4 bases and the J gene lost 8 bases, with 18 bases spanning the gap. Germline CDR1 is SGHNT and CDR2 is YYREEE (reference sequence). The CDR3 DNA reads as TGTGCCAGCAGCCTGAGGGGACCGGAGTCGGGCTACACCTTC. It yields the protein CASSLRGPESGYTF.

V gene TRBV2 combines with J gene TRBJ2-7; 10 bases agree with TRBD1. CDR1 and CDR2 (germline): SNHLY, FYNNEI. This CDR3 has 14 amino acids. Unmatched junction bases numbered 7, after V lost 6 bases and J lost 5 bases. The DNA of the CDR3 is TGTGCCAGCAGGGAGGGACAGGGGATCGACGAGCAGTACTTC. Protein: CASREGQGIDEQYF.

The J gene is TRBJ2-1, the V gene TRBV7-2; D might be TRBD2 (6 bases). V lost 5 bases, J lost 13 bases, and 18 bases lay in between. CDR1 SGHTA and CDR2 FQGNSA come from the germline V gene. The CDR3 spans 13 residues. The CDR3: CASSRGGTETQFF. The DNA for the CDR3 is TGTGCCAGCAGCCGGGGAGGAACAGAGACCCAGTTCTTC. The full variable domain, its missing parts supplied by reference TRBV7-2 and TRBJ2-1, is GAGVSQSPSNKVTEKGKDVELRCDPISGHTALYWYRQSLGQGLEFLIYFQGNSAPDKSGLPSDRFSAERTGGSVSTLTIQRTQQEDSAVYLCASSRGGTETQFFGPGTRLTVL.

The rearrangement uses TRBV20-1 and TRBJ2-1; 13 bases match TRBD2. V lost 7 bases, J lost 7 bases, and 4 bases stayed unmatched. Looked up from germline, CDR1 is DFQATT and CDR2 is SNEGSKA (reference sequence). The CDR3 has 13 residues. CDR3 DNA: TGCAGTGTAACTAGCGGGAGGGGGAATGAGCAGTTCTTC. Translating gives CSVTSGRGNEQFF.